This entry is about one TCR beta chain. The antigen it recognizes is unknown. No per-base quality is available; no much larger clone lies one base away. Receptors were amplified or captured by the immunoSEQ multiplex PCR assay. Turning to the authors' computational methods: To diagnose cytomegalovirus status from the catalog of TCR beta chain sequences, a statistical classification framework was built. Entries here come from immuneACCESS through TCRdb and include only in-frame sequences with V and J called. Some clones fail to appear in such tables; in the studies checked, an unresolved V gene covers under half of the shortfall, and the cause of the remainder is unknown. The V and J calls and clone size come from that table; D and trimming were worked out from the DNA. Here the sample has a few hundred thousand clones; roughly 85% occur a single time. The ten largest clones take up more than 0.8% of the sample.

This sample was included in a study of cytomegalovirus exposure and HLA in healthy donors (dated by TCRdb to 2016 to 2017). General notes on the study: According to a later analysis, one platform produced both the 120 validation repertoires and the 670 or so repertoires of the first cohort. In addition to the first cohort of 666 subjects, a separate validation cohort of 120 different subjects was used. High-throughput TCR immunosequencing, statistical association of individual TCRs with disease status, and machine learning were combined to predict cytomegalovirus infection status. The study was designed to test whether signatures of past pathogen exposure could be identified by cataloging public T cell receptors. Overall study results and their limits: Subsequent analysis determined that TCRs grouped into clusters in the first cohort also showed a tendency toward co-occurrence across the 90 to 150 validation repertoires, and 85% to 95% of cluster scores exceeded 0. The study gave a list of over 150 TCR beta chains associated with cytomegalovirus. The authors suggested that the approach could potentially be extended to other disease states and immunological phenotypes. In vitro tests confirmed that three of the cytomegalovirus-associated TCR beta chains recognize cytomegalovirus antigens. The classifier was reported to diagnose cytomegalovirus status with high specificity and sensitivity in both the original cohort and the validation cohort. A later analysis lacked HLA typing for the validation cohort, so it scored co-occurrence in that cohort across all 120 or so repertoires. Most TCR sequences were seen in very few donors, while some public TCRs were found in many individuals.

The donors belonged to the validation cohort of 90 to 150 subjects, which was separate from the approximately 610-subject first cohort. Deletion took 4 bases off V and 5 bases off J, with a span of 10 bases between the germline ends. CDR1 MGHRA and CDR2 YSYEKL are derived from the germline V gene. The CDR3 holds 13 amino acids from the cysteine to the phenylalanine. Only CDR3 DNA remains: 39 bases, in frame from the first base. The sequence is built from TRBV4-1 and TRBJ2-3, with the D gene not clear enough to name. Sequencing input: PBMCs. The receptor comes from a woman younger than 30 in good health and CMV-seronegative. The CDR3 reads CASSLPWRDTQYF. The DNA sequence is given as TGCGCCAGCAGCCTACCTTGGAGAGATACGCAGTATTTT.